This T cell receptor beta chain is from a study of blood T cell repertoires in COVID-19. Turning to the study itself: Acute and convalescent COVID-19 specimens originated in the United States, Italy and Spain.

From germline, CDR1 is SNHLY and CDR2 FYNNEI. The length of the CDR3 is 16 residues. V trimming: 2 bases; J trimming: 5 bases; junction bases outside the gene matches: 11. Repertoires were generated with immunoSEQ multiplex PCR, while TCRdb's copy carries only in-frame clones and drops some. Seen here are fewer than 150,000 clones, around 88% observed once, and the top ten hold about 18%. The receptor was isolated from a woman aged 50 to 65 who had recovered from COVID-19. The chain has TRBV2 and TRBJ2-7, with 8 bases matching TRBD1. Sample: peripheral blood. The CDR3 spells CASSEFGQGRAHEQYF. DNA for the CDR3: TGTGCCAGCAGTGAATTCGGACAGGGCAGAGCCCACGAGCAGTACTTC.